A single sample is the source of the 15 T cell receptor beta chains below, sequenced in a study of cytomegalovirus exposure and HLA in healthy donors. Produced via immunoSEQ multiplex PCR; TCRdb's table is partial and in-frame only. The table includes 100,000 to 150,000 clones, more than 75% detected once. The sequencing sample was made of PBMCs. Receptors originate from a woman aged 25 to 39 in good health and CMV-seronegative.

This sequence joins TRBV2 and TRBJ2-7; D perhaps matches TRBD1 (7 bases). V lost 2 bases and J 0 bases, leaving 20 bases between the germline ends. The CDR3 runs to 18 residues. Germline lookup yields CDR1 SNHLY and CDR2 FYNNEI. CDR3 residues: CASSESDRQGGISYEQYF. CDR3 coding DNA: TGTGCCAGCAGTGAATCAGACAGACAGGGCGGGATCTCCTACGAGCAGTACTTC.

The chain couples TRBV4-2 to TRBJ2-5; TRBD2 agrees at 12 bases. The V segment lost 3 bases and the J segment 1 base; nucleotides outside the gene matches: 3. This CDR3 is 16 amino acids long. The germline V gene encodes CDR1 LGHNA and CDR2 YNFKEQ. CDR3 sequence: CASSQTSGGPQETQYF. CDR3 nucleotide sequence: TGTGCCAGCAGCCAGACTAGCGGGGGCCCCCAAGAGACCCAGTACTTC.

The chain combines TRBV30 with TRBJ1-1; perhaps TRBD1 as D (5 bases). This CDR3 contains 11 residues. The germline V and J ends were trimmed by 4 bases and 6 bases, with 9 bases remaining between them. Germline-derived CDR1 and CDR2 are GTSNPN and SVGIG (reference sequence). In DNA, the CDR3 is TGTGCCTGGACCGGGGGTCCTGAAGCTTTCTTT. Amino acid sequence: CAWTGGPEAFF.

The J gene is TRBJ2-3, the V gene TRBV18; 9 bases align to TRBD1. This CDR3 comprises 15 residues. Trimming at V came to 0 bases and at J to 6 bases, leaving 4 bases not matched to a gene. In germline, CDR1 is KGHSH, CDR2 LQKENI. DNA of the CDR3: TGTGCCAGCTCACCACCTGGGACAGGGAAGGATACGCAGTATTTT. This codes for CASSPPGTGKDTQYF. The full variable domain, in which reference TRBV18 and TRBJ2-3 provide the parts outside the CDR3, is NAGVMQNPRHLVRRRGQEARLRCSPMKGHSHVYWYRQLPEEGLKFMVYLQKENIIDESGMPKERFSAEFPKEGPSILRIQQVVRGDSAAYFCASSPPGTGKDTQYFGPGTRLTVL.

CDR3 nucleotide sequence: TGTGCCTGGAGTCAGAAACAGGGGGCTTCCTATAATTCACCCCTCCACTTT. It yields the protein CAWSQKQGASYNSPLHF. V is TRBV30 and J is TRBJ1-6; TRBD1 agrees at 9 bases. This CDR3 has 17 residues. Germline V gene data show CDR1 as GTSNPN and CDR2 as SVGIG (reference sequence). V was pared by 2 bases and J by 1 base, with 6 bases of the junction left unmatched.

The chain recombines TRBV2 with TRBJ2-2; maybe TRBD1 (6 bases). With 9 bases removed from V and 4 bases from J, the gap between germline ends came to 12 bases. Per the germline V gene, CDR1 is SNHLY and CDR2 is FYNNEI. The CDR3 extends over 13 amino acids. This CDR3 reads CARRDTGTGELFF. In nucleotides, the CDR3 is TGTGCCAGAAGGGACACAGGCACCGGGGAGCTGTTTTTT.

V and J are TRBV7-9 and TRBJ2-2; D is unclear. The CDR3 is made up of 15 amino acids. The V gene lost 5 bases and the J gene lost 1 base, with 11 bases spanning the gap. The germline gives CDR1 SEHNR, CDR2 FQNEAQ (reference sequence). CDR3 in amino acids: CASSPIRQNTGELFF. CDR3 nucleotides: TGTGCCAGCAGCCCGATTCGACAGAACACCGGGGAGCTGTTTTTT.

The chain uses TRBV7-2 and TRBJ2-5; 7 nucleotides match TRBD1. CDR1 and CDR2 (germline): SGHTA, FQGNSA. V lost 7 bases to trimming and J lost 4 bases; unmatched junction nucleotides: 3. The CDR3 is made up of 12 amino acids. CDR3 sequence: CASTDRAETQYF. CDR3 DNA: TGTGCCAGCACCGACAGGGCAGAGACCCAGTACTTC.

Only a few counts were recorded for this clone. The rearrangement uses TRBV7-8 and TRBJ2-7; 8 bases agree with TRBD1. V lost 4 bases, J lost 3 bases, and 5 bases stayed unmatched. Germline CDR1 SGHVS, CDR2 FQNEAQ. This CDR3 spans 14 amino acids. As DNA, the CDR3 is TGTGCCAGCAGCTCCGGGACAGGCGACTACGAGCAGTACTTC. Its protein is CASSSGTGDYEQYF.

The genes are TRBV5-1 and TRBJ1-3; 8 bases are shared with TRBD1. This CDR3 contains 17 residues. Germline assignment: CDR1 SGHRS and CDR2 YFSETQ. V lost 1 base to trimming and J lost 0 bases; unmatched junction nucleotides: 6. The CDR3 is CASSLPLTGGSGNTIYF. For the CDR3, the DNA is TGCGCCAGCAGCTTGCCTCTTACAGGGGGCTCTGGAAACACCATATATTTT.

This chain joins TRBV18 and TRBJ2-1; 10 positions match TRBD2. CDR3 length: 15 amino acids. CDR1 is KGHSH, CDR2 LQKENI, per germline. Trimming cost V 0 bases and J 6 bases; bases outside gene matches: 2. The chain's CDR3 is CASSPPGLASNEQFF. CDR3 nucleotide sequence: TGTGCCAGCTCACCACCGGGACTAGCGTCCAATGAGCAGTTCTTC.

V usage is TRBV18 and J usage is TRBJ2-5; D is undetermined. Germline V gene lookup returns CDR1 KGHSH and CDR2 LQKENI. V was clipped by 2 bases and J by 5 bases, with 12 bases between them. The CDR3 runs 14 residues. This CDR3 reads CASSPWATVETQYF. DNA of the CDR3: TGTGCCAGCTCACCATGGGCCACCGTTGAGACCCAGTACTTC.

By share, this clone counts as medium-sized (0.01 to 0.1%). The chain carries TRBV6-1 and TRBJ1-2; 8 bases are shared with TRBD1. Germline V gene sequence: CDR1 MNHNS, CDR2 SASEGT. This CDR3 is 14 amino acids long. V shed 4 bases, J shed 4 bases, and the junction held 5 bases outside the gene matches. The CDR3, as DNA: TGTGCCAGCAGTGCCGGACAGGGTCCCTATGGCTACACCTTC. This encodes CASSAGQGPYGYTF.

The gene calls are TRBV7-9 and TRBJ1-2; 7 bases agree with TRBD1. This CDR3 contains 13 residues. Trimming at V came to 1 base and at J to 6 bases, leaving 2 bases not matched to a gene. Germline assignment: CDR1 SEHNR and CDR2 FQNEAQ (reference sequence). The CDR3 coding sequence is TGTGCCAGCAGCTTAGGACAGGGTGATGGCTACACCTTC. This sequence encodes CASSLGQGDGYTF.

The chain is built from TRBV30 and TRBJ1-5, with a weak D call TRBD1 (6 bases). Germline V gene sequence: CDR1 GTSNPN, CDR2 SVGIG (reference sequence). The CDR3 runs 14 residues. Trimming took 5 bases from V and 0 from J, leaving 11 bases between them. In DNA form, the CDR3 reads TGTGCCTGGGCGAAGGGGGATAGCAATCAGCCCCAGCATTTT. Translating it yields CAWAKGDSNQPQHF.